Following are 25 T cell receptor beta chains from one sample sequenced in a study of identical twins. TCRdb independently ran MiXCR on the 5' RACE reads; one entry per CDR3 protein. The sample carries 350,000 to 400,000 distinct CDR3 sequences, about 9% recorded once. Sequenced input: naive T cells sorted from blood. Receptor source: a woman aged 50 to 60 in good health.

CDR3 sequence reads: CASSLDGQADYEQYF. The CDR3 nucleotides read TGTGCCAGCAGCTTAGATGGGCAGGCCGACTACGAGCAGTACTTC. The chain combines TRBV11-2 with TRBJ2-7; D remains unclear. Germline V lookup: CDR1 SGHAT, CDR2 FQNNGV. The CDR3 has 15 amino acids. V lost 0 bases and J 3 bases, leaving 12 bases between the germline ends.

This clonotype was picked up many times. The chain combines TRBV29-1 with TRBJ2-1; no clear D gene. Germline values: CDR1 SQVTM, CDR2 ANQGSEA. V lost 5 bases to trimming and J lost 12 bases, with 14 bases between them. There are 11 residues in the CDR3. The CDR3 reads CSVSLGSLQFF. CDR3 coding DNA: TGCAGCGTTAGTTTGGGATCATTGCAGTTCTTC.

The rearrangement uses TRBV27 and TRBJ2-7; perhaps TRBD2 as D (6 bases). CDR1 is MNHEY and CDR2 is SMNVEV in the germline V gene (reference sequence). The CDR3 runs to 14 residues. The germline V and J ends were trimmed by 4 bases and 5 bases, with 15 bases remaining between them. CDR3: CASSSGLSSNEQYV. CDR3 DNA: TGTGCCAGCAGTTCCGGACTATCTTCGAACGAGCAGTACGTC.

The chain links TRBV5-1 to TRBJ2-3, with a weak D call TRBD2 (5 bases). V gave up 6 bases and J gave up 4 bases, with 12 bases separating them. The germline gives CDR1 SGHRS, CDR2 YFSETQ. CDR3 size: 13 residues. DNA of the CDR3: TGCGCCAGCAATAAAGGCGGGCCAGATACGCAGTATTTT. It encodes CASNKGGPDTQYF.

The chain combines TRBV5-1 with TRBJ2-3; D gene unclear. V lost 2 bases to trimming and J lost 0 bases, with 10 bases between them. CDR3 length equals 15 residues. CDR1 is SGHRS and CDR2 is YFSETQ in the germline V gene. CDR3 loop: CASSFSSFSTDTQYF. The CDR3 DNA follows: TGCGCCAGCAGCTTTTCCTCTTTTAGCACAGATACGCAGTATTTT.

With respect to this clonotype: Being one base from a much bigger clone, this may be a read error. The chain recombines TRBV15 with TRBJ2-1; D is possibly TRBD1 or TRBD2 (5 bases each). Germline CDR1 is LNHNV and CDR2 is YYDKDF (reference sequence). This CDR3 region has 18 residues. The CDR3 DNA is TGTCCCACCAGCAGTCCCCCGAAGGGGAGACTCCCCTACAATGAGCAGTTCTTC. Translation: CPTSSPPKGRLPYNEQFF.

The chain uses TRBV4-1 and TRBJ2-3, with a tentative D call TRBD2 (5 bases). Germline V CDR1 and CDR2: MGHRA, YSYEKL. This CDR3 has 16 residues. V was clipped by 1 base and J by 0 bases, with 11 bases between them. CDR3 residues: CASSQAEAASTDTQYF. Written as DNA, the CDR3 is TGCGCCAGCAGCCAAGCGGAAGCGGCTAGCACAGATACGCAGTATTTT.

This clonotype has just a few counts. CDR3 loop: CASSSSSQETQYF. The CDR3 nucleotides read TGTGCCAGCTCATCTTCATCCCAAGAGACCCAGTACTTC. This chain joins TRBV18 and TRBJ2-5, with unresolved D. This CDR3 has 13 residues. Germline V lookup: CDR1 KGHSH, CDR2 LQKENI. V gave up 5 bases and J gave up 1 base, with 8 bases separating them.

This clonotype was found a few times. The chain recombines TRBV6-4 with TRBJ2-3; D gene uncertain. The germline V gene has CDR1 MRHNA and CDR2 SNTAGT. This CDR3 is 18 amino acids long. Between the trimmed V and J ends, which lost 6 bases and 2 bases, there was a span of 24 bases. CDR3 sequence (DNA): TGTGCCAGCAGGTTTAAAAAGGAGTTCTCCTCCCTCACAGATACGCAGTATTTT. Translated, it gives CASRFKKEFSSLTDTQYF.

As regards this clonotype: This could be a read error, since a much larger clone is one nucleotide away. The chain carries TRBV4-2 and TRBJ2-1; no firm D call. Trimming stripped 1 base from V and 1 base from J, with 11 bases between. The germline V gene encodes CDR1 LGHNA and CDR2 YNFKEQ. The CDR3 extends over 16 amino acids. DNA of the CDR3: TGTGCCAGCAGCCAAGTAGCCTCCGGGTCCTACAATGAGCAGTTCTTC. This codes for CASSQVASGSYNEQFF.

In the case of this clonotype: One junction end does not reproduce the germline sequence, and a read error may be involved. The V and J genes are TRBV6-5 and TRBJ2-2, with D possibly TRBD2 on 5 matching bases. Germline V CDR1 and CDR2: MNHEY, SVGAGI. The CDR3 totals 13 residues. DNA of the CDR3: TGTGCCATCCAGCTGACCGAGACCGGGGAACTGTTTTTT. It specifies CAIQLTETGELFF.

The rearrangement joins TRBV12-3 or TRBV12-4 to TRBJ2-3, with 8 positions matching TRBD1. With V trimmed by 8 bases and J by 2 bases, 6 bases remained unmatched. The CDR3 contains 14 residues. As DNA, the CDR3 is TGTGCCAGCGGGCCGGGACAGGTCACAGATACGCAGTATTTT. Its protein is CASGPGQVTDTQYF.

This clonotype was counted at least ten times. The chain carries TRBV10-3 and TRBJ2-1, with a possible D match to TRBD1 (5 bases). Trimming cost V 6 bases and J 15 bases, with 24 bases left between them. Germline lookup yields CDR1 ENHRY and CDR2 SYGVKD. The CDR3 has 14 amino acids. The CDR3 protein is CAISPGAGSYSRFF. CDR3 DNA sequence: TGTGCCATCAGCCCTGGGGCAGGGTCATACTCTCGGTTCTTC.

The chain joins TRBV7-6 to TRBJ2-1, with 7 positions matching TRBD2. This CDR3 comprises 15 residues. Trimming at V came to 6 bases and at J to 2 bases, leaving 7 bases not matched to a gene. Germline V gene sequence: CDR1 SGHVS, CDR2 FNYEAQ. Here the CDR3 reads CASSFSGPPYNEQFF. The CDR3 DNA follows: TGTGCCAGCAGTTTTAGCGGGCCACCCTACAATGAGCAGTTCTTC.

This clonotype was found a few times. The rearrangement links TRBV7-8 to TRBJ2-3; D is uncertain. CDR3 length equals 15 residues. Germline assignment: CDR1 SGHVS and CDR2 FQNEAQ. Trimming removed 4 bases from V and 1 base from J, with 12 bases in between. CDR3 nucleotides: TGTGCCAGCAGCTCGACCGACTCACGCACAGATACGCAGTATTTT. This sequence encodes CASSSTDSRTDTQYF.

This chain uses TRBV7-9 with TRBJ1-3; a weak D match, TRBD1 (5 bases). The V gene lost 1 base and the J gene lost 4 bases, with 11 bases spanning the gap. The CDR3 has 15 amino acids. Germline V CDR1 and CDR2: SEHNR, FQNEAQ (reference sequence). The CDR3 is CASSLVGTTGNTIYF. The CDR3 DNA sequence: TGTGCCAGCAGCTTAGTTGGGACTACAGGAAACACCATATATTTT.

This sequence joins TRBV3-1 and TRBJ2-6; D not certain. The germline gives CDR1 LGHDT, CDR2 YNNKEL (reference sequence). The CDR3 is 21 residues long. V was trimmed by 1 base and J by 0 bases, leaving 22 bases between them. The CDR3 DNA reads TGTGCCAGCAGCCAAGGTGATTCGCGACCATTCACTTTCTCTGGGGCCAACGTCCTGACTTTC. Translation: CASSQGDSRPFTFSGANVLTF.

The rearrangement joins TRBV7-2 to TRBJ2-3, with D uncertain. Germline V gene sequence: CDR1 SGHTA, CDR2 FQGNSA. This CDR3 region has 13 residues. Trimming left V 5 bases short and J 4 bases short, with 10 bases between. The CDR3 region is CASSRGPPDTQYF. The DNA of the CDR3 is TGTGCCAGCAGCCGCGGACCTCCAGATACGCAGTATTTT.

At least ten counts were recorded for this clonotype. This chain joins TRBV3-1 and TRBJ2-7, with D possibly being TRBD1 (6 bases). Germline CDR1 reads LGHDT; CDR2 reads YNNKEL (reference sequence). V lost 2 bases to trimming and J lost 5 bases, with 16 bases between them. This CDR3 region has 15 residues. The CDR3 nucleotides are TGTGCCAGCAGCCAACCCTCAGGGGTTAGCAACGAGCAGTACTTC. This gives the protein CASSQPSGVSNEQYF.

This clonotype was picked up a small number of times. The chain recombines TRBV12-3 or TRBV12-4 with TRBJ2-6; D is ambiguous. Trimming left V 7 bases short and J 0 bases short, with 16 bases between. This CDR3 is built from 17 residues. The CDR3 reads CASTYHSSSSGANVLTF. The CDR3 DNA reads TGTGCCAGCACCTACCACAGTTCAAGCTCTGGGGCCAACGTCCTGACTTTC.

In this sample, this clonotype turned up many times. V gene TRBV20-1 combines with J gene TRBJ2-1; TRBD2 matches at 10 bases. Trimming took 3 bases from V and 6 from J; bases not matched to a gene: 8. Germline V CDR1 and CDR2: DFQATT, SNEGSKA (reference sequence). CDR3 length equals 15 residues. The CDR3 spells CSASVGSGRLNEQFF. The CDR3 nucleotides are TGCAGTGCTAGTGTCGGTAGCGGGAGGCTCAATGAGCAGTTCTTC.

This clonotype showed up many times. The chain links TRBV6-1 to TRBJ2-7, with unresolved D. The V gene's germline CDR1 is MNHNS and CDR2 SASEGT. The CDR3 is 14 amino acids. V was shortened by 2 bases and J by 4 bases, with 12 bases between the two germline ends. This CDR3 reads CASSEKAKGYEQYV. DNA for the CDR3: TGTGCCAGCAGTGAAAAGGCGAAGGGTTACGAGCAGTACGTC.

This clonotype was seen repeatedly, ten times or more. This chain links TRBV6-6 with TRBJ2-7, with TRBD1 matching over 7 bases. Germline CDR1 and CDR2: MNHNY and SVGAGI (reference sequence). J gave up 0 bases and V 8 bases, and 4 bases lay outside the gene matches. This CDR3 has 13 residues. CDR3 nucleotide sequence: TGTGCCAGCGGCTGGGACAGCTCCTACGAGCAGTACTTC. The encoded protein is CASGWDSSYEQYF.

This clonotype showed up many times. The chain recombines TRBV15 with TRBJ2-7; D might be TRBD2 (6 bases). The CDR3 is made up of 14 amino acids. Per germline, CDR1 LNHNV and CDR2 YYDKDF (reference sequence). V dropped 3 bases and J dropped 2 bases, with 11 bases sitting between them. The CDR3 sequence is CATSRGLATYEQYF. CDR3 coding DNA: TGTGCCACCAGCAGGGGACTCGCCACCTACGAGCAGTACTTC.

The V and J genes are TRBV6-5 and TRBJ1-1; TRBD1 is a possible D gene (6 bases). Trimming stripped 8 bases from V and 1 base from J, with 23 bases between. There are 17 residues in the CDR3. Germline V gene sequence: CDR1 MNHEY, CDR2 SVGAGI. This chain's CDR3 is CASWFLQGSSRNTEAFF. The CDR3 nucleotides are TGTGCCAGCTGGTTTTTGCAGGGGAGTAGTCGGAACACTGAAGCTTTCTTT.